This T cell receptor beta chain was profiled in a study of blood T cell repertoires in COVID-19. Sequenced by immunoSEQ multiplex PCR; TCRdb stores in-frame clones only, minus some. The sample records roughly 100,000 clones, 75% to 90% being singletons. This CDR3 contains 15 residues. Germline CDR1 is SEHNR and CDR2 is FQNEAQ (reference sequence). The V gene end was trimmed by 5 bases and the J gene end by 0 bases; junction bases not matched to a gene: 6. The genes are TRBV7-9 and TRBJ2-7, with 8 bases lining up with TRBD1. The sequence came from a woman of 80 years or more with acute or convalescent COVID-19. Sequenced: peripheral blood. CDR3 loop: CASSPGGPSSYEQYF. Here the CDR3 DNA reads TGTGCCAGCAGCCCAGGGGGCCCCAGCTCCTACGAGCAGTACTTC.